A single sample is the source of the 6 T cell receptor beta chains below, sequenced in a study of siplizumab effects on memory and regulatory T cells (dated by TCRdb to about 2019). Preparation of the library involved the immunoSEQ multiplex PCR assay. Entries here come from immuneACCESS through TCRdb and include only in-frame sequences with V and J called. Some clones fail to appear in such tables; in the studies checked, an unresolved V gene covers under half of the shortfall, and the cause of the remainder is unknown. In all, the sample holds about 100,000 clones, and 91% of those were seen once. The ten largest account for 0.14% to 0.15% of the sample. What was sequenced was CD4+ T cells sorted from blood. These receptors all stem from a human donor in good health.

The CDR3 region is CAWSQIGPIYNEQFF. The DNA of the CDR3 is TGTGCCTGGAGTCAGATAGGTCCTATCTACAATGAGCAGTTCTTC. J is TRBJ2-1 and V is TRBV30; no reliable D call. Germline values: CDR1 GTSNPN, CDR2 SVGIG (reference sequence). V was trimmed by 2 bases and J by 3 bases, leaving 14 bases between them. The CDR3 contains 15 residues.

The V and J genes are TRBV21-1 and TRBJ2-7. TRBV21-1 is noted as a pseudogene. This CDR3 has 16 residues. In DNA, the CDR3 is TGTGCCAGCAGCTTTAAAGGACGGCGGAAGACCTACGAGCAGTACTTC. It translates to CASSFKGRRKTYEQYF.

The rearrangement links TRBV10-3 to TRBJ1-2; D not resolved. The CDR3 sequence is 13 residues long. Germline lookup yields CDR1 ENHRY and CDR2 SYGVKD. With 0 bases removed from V and 8 bases from J, the gap between germline ends came to 10 bases. In nucleotides, the CDR3 is TGTGCCATCAGTGAGTCCTACGGAGGGGGCTACACCTTC. Encoded protein: CAISESYGGGYTF.

V and J are TRBV6-1 and TRBJ1-2, with D uncertain. The germline V gene has CDR1 MNHNS and CDR2 SASEGT. This CDR3 has 13 amino acids. V was pared by 1 base and J by 5 bases, with 8 bases between. This CDR3 reads CASSEGLRYGYTF. CDR3 DNA: TGTGCCAGCAGTGAAGGTTTGAGGTATGGCTACACCTTC.

V usage is TRBV5-1 and J usage is TRBJ2-1; D is unresolved. CDR1 and CDR2 from the germline V gene are SGHRS and YFSETQ. This CDR3 has 13 amino acids. V was trimmed by 3 bases and J by 1 base, leaving 5 bases between them. The CDR3 region is CASSSLSYNEQFF. The CDR3 DNA sequence: TGCGCCAGCAGCTCTCTTTCCTACAATGAGCAGTTCTTC.

The chain links TRBV9 to TRBJ2-5; D is unclear. This CDR3 has 13 amino acids. Trimming shortened V by 0 bases and J by 4 bases, and 7 bases separated the two germline ends. The germline CDR1 and CDR2 sequences are SGDLS and YYNGEE. In DNA form, the CDR3 reads TGTGCCAGCAGCGTAGATGGACGAGAGACCCAGTACTTC. It codes for CASSVDGRETQYF.